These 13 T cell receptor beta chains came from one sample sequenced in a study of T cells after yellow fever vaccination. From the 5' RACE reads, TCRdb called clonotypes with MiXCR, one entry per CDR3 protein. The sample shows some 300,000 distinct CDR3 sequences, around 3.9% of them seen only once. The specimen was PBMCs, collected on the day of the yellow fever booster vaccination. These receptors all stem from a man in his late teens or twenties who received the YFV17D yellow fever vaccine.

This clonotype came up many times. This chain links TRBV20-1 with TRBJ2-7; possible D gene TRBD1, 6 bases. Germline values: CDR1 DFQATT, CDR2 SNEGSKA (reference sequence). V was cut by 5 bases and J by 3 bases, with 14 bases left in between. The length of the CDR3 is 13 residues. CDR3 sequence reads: CSAVDRDYYEQYV. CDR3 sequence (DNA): TGCAGTGCTGTGGACAGAGACTACTACGAGCAGTACGTC.

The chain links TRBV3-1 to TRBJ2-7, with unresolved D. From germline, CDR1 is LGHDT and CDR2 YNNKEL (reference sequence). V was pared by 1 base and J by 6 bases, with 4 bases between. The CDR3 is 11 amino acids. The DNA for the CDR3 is TGTGCCAGCAGCCAAGGCTCCGAGCAGTACGTC. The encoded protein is CASSQGSEQYV.

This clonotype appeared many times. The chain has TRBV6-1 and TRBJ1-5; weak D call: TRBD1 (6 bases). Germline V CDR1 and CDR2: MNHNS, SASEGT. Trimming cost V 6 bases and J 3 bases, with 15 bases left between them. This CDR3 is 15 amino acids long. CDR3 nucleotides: TGTGCCAGCAGCCGGAAGACAGGACCCAATCAGCCCCAGCATTTT. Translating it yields CASSRKTGPNQPQHF.

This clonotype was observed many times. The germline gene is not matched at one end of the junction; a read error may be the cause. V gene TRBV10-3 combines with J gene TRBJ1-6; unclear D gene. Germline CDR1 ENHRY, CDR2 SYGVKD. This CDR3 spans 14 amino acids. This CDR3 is CAVSRPSVDSPLHF. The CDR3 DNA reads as TGTGCCGTCAGCAGACCCTCCGTGGATTCACCCCTCCACTTT.

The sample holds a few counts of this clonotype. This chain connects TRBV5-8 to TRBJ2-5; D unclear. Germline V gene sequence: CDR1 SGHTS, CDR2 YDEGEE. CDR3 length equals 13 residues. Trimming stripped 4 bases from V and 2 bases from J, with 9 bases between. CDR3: CASSRISQETQYF. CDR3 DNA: TGTGCCAGCAGCCGTATTTCACAAGAGACCCAGTACTTC. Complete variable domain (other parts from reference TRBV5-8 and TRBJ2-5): EAGVTQSPTHLIKTRGQQATLRCSPISGHTSVYWYQQALGLGLQFLLWYDEGEERNRGNFPPRFSGRQFPNYSSELNVNALELEDSALYLCASSRISQETQYFGPGTRLLVL.

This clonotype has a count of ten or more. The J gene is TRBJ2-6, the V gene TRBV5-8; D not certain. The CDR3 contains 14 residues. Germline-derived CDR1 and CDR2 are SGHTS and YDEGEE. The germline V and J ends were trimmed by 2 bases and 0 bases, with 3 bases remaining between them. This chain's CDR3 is CASSLDSGANVLTF. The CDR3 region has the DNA TGTGCCAGCAGCTTAGACTCTGGGGCCAACGTCCTGACTTTC.

The CDR3: CARTYNYGYTF. In nucleotides, the CDR3 is TGTGCCCGTACATATAACTATGGCTACACCTTC. This sequence joins TRBV21-1 and TRBJ1-2. TRBV21-1 is shown as a pseudogene. The CDR3 runs 11 residues.

The CDR3 reads CASSLYKDGPYGYTF. Written as DNA, the CDR3 is TGTGCCAGCAGCCTCTATAAAGACGGTCCCTATGGCTACACCTTC. The V and J genes are TRBV7-9 and TRBJ1-2, with D unclear. In germline, CDR1 is SEHNR, CDR2 FQNEAQ (reference sequence). CDR3 length: 15 amino acids. Trimming cost V 5 bases and J 4 bases, with 17 bases left between them.

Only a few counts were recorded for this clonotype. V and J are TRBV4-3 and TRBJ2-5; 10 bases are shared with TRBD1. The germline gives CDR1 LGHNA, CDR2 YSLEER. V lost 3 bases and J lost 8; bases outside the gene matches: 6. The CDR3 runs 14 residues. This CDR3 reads CASSHGTGVGTQYF. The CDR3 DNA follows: TGCGCCAGCAGCCACGGGACAGGGGTGGGTACCCAGTACTTC.

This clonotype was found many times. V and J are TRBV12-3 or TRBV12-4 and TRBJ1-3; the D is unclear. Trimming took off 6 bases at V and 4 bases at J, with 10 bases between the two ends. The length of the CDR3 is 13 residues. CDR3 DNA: TGTGCCAGCAGCGACCAGGTGGGAAACACCATATATTTT. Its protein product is CASSDQVGNTIYF.

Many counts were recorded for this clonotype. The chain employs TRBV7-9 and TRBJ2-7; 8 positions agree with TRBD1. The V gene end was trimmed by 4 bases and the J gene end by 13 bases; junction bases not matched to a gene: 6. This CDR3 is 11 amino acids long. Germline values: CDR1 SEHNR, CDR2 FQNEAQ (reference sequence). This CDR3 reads CASSSDRAVYV. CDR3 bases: TGTGCCAGCAGCTCGGACAGGGCCGTCTACGTC.

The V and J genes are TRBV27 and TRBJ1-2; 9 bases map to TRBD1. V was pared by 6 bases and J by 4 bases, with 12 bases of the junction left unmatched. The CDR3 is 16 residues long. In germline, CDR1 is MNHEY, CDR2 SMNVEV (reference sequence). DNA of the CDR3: TGTGCCAGCAGATCGCACCCCGGGACAGGGTCCTATGGCTACACCTTC. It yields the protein CASRSHPGTGSYGYTF.

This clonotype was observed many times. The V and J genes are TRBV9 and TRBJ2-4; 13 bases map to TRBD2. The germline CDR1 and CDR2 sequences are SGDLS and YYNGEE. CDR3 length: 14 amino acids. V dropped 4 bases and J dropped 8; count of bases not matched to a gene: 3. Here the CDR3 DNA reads TGTGCCAGCAGCACTAGCGGGGGGGCAGACATTCAGTACTTC. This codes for CASSTSGGADIQYF.